This T cell receptor beta chain originates from a study of T cell responses to AZD1222 COVID-19 vaccine. Notes on the study in general: Among spike-specific TCRs, nearly half reportedly target unmutated variant regions.

V lost 6 bases and J 13 bases, leaving 15 bases between the germline ends. The germline CDR1 and CDR2 sequences are DFQATT and SNEGSKA (reference sequence). The CDR3 totals 10 residues. Concerning this clone itself: Its target is not known.

Sequencing was performed with immunoSEQ multiplex PCR; in TCRdb, only in-frame clones are kept and a portion is missing. The profile shows approximately 120,000 clones, approximately 91% of them singletons. The chain recombines TRBV20-1 with TRBJ1-2; D possibly corresponds to TRBD1 (6 bases). This receptor was identified in an adult who received the AZD1222 COVID-19 vaccine. The starting material was peripheral blood, obtained 28 days after the second AZD1222 dose. CDR3 nucleotides: TGCAGTGCACTAGGCCCCAGGGGCACCTTC. Residues: CSALGPRGTF.